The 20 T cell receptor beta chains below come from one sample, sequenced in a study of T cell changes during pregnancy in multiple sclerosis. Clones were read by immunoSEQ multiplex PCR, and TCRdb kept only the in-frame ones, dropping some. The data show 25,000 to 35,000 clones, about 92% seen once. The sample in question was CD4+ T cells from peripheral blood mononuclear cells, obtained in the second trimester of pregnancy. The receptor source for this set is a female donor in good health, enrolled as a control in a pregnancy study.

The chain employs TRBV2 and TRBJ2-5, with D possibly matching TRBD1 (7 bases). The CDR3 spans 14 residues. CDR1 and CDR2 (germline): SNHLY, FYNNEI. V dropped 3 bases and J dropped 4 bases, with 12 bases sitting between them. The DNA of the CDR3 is TGTGCCAGCAGTGAGGGGCAGGGGGGAGAGACCCAGTACTTC. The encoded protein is CASSEGQGGETQYF. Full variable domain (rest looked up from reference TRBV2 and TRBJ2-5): EPEVTQTPSHQVTQMGQEVILRCVPISNHLYFYWYRQILGQKVEFLVSFYNNEISEKSEIFDDQFSVERPDGSNFTLKIRSTKLEDSAMYFCASSEGQGGETQYFGPGTRLLVL.

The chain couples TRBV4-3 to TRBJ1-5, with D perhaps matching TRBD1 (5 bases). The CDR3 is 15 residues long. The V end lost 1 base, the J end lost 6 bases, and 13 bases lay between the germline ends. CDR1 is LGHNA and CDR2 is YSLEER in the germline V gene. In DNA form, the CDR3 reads TGCGCCAGCAGCCAAGGACGACAGACGGGTCAGCCCCAGCATTTT. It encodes CASSQGRQTGQPQHF.

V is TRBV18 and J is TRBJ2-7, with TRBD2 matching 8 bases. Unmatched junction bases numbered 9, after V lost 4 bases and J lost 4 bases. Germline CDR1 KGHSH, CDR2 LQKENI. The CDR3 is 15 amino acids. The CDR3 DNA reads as TGTGCCAGCTCACGAAACACGGGAGGGCCGTACGAGCAGTACTTC. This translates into CASSRNTGGPYEQYF.

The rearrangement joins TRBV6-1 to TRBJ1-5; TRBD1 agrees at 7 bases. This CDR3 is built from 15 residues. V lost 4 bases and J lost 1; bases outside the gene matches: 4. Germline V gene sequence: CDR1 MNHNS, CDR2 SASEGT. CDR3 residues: CASSASTGSNQPQHF. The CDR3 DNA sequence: TGTGCCAGCAGTGCATCGACAGGGAGCAATCAGCCCCAGCATTTT.

CDR3 coding DNA: TGTGCCAGCAGCTCAGGGTTTGGGGATCAGCCCCAGCATTTT. Its protein product is CASSSGFGDQPQHF. This rearrangement joins TRBV5-5 to TRBJ1-5; a weak D match, TRBD1 (5 bases). This CDR3 is 14 amino acids long. V lost 3 bases, J lost 5 bases, and 12 bases lay in between. Germline values: CDR1 SGHKS, CDR2 YYEKEE (reference sequence). The full variable domain, rest sourced from reference TRBV5-5 and TRBJ1-5, is DAGVTQSPTHLIKTRGQQVTLRCSPISGHKSVSWYQQVLGQGPQFIFQYYEKEERGRGNFPDRFSARQFPNYSSELNVNALLLGDSALYLCASSSGFGDQPQHFGDGTRLSIL.

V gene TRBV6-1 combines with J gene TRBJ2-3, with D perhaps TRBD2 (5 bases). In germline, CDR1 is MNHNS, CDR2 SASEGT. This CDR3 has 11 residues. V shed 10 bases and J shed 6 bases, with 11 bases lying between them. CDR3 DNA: TGTGCCACCGGGATCTCCGATACGCAGTATTTT. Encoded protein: CATGISDTQYF.

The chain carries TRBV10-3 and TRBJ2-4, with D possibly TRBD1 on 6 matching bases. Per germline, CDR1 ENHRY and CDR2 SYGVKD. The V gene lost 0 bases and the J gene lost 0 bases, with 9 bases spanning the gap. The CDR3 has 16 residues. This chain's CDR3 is CAISESGQIAKNIQYF. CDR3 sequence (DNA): TGTGCCATCAGTGAGTCCGGACAGATAGCCAAAAACATTCAGTACTTC.

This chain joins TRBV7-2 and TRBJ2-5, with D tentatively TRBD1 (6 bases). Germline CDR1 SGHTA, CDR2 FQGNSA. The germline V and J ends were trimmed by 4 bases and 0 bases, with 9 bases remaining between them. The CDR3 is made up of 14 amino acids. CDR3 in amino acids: CASSSWTDQETQYF. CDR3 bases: TGTGCCAGCAGCTCCTGGACAGACCAAGAGACCCAGTACTTC.

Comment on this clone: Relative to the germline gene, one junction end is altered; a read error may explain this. The CDR3 DNA follows: TGCAGCGTTAGGACTGGCACGGATACGCAGTATTTT. As protein: CSVRTGTDTQYF. The rearrangement joins TRBV29-1 to TRBJ2-3; D may be TRBD2 (5 bases). CDR1 is SQVTM and CDR2 is ANQGSEA in the germline V gene. This CDR3 contains 12 residues.

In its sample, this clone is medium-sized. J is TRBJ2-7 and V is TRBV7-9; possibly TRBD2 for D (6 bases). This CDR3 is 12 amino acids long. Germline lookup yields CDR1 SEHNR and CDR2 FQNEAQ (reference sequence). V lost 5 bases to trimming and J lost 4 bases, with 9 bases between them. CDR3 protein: CASSPAGYEQYF. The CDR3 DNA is TGTGCCAGCAGCCCGGCGGGGTACGAGCAGTACTTC.

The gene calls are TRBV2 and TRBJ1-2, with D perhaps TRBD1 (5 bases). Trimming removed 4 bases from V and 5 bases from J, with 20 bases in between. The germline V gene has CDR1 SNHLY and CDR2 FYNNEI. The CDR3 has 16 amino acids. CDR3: CASSVGGAGVGYGYTF. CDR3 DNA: TGTGCCAGCAGTGTCGGGGGTGCCGGAGTGGGTTATGGCTACACCTTC.

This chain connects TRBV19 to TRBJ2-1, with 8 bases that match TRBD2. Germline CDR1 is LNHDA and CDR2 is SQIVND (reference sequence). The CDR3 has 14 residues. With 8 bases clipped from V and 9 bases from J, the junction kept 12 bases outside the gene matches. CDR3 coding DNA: TGTGCCAGTGCGACGGGAGGGAGGGTCACTGAGCAGTTCTTC. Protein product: CASATGGRVTEQFF.

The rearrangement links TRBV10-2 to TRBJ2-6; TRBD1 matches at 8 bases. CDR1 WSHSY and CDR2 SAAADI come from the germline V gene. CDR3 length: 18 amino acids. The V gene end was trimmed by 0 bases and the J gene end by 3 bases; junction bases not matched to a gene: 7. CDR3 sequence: CASSESWDRLGGANVLTF. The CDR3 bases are TGCGCCAGCAGTGAGTCCTGGGACAGGCTGGGTGGGGCCAACGTCCTGACTTTC.

CDR3 loop: CASSVSDGVADTQYF. CDR3 nucleotide sequence: TGTGCCAGCAGCGTAAGCGACGGGGTAGCAGATACGCAGTATTTT. The chain joins TRBV9 to TRBJ2-3, with D perhaps TRBD2 (5 bases). The CDR3 consists of 15 residues. CDR1 is SGDLS and CDR2 is YYNGEE in the germline V gene. The germline V and J ends were trimmed by 1 base and 4 bases, with 13 bases remaining between them. The full variable domain, its missing parts supplied by reference TRBV9 and TRBJ2-3, is DSGVTQTPKHLITATGQRVTLRCSPRSGDLSVYWYQQSLDQGLQFLIQYYNGEERAKGNILERFSAQQFPDLHSELNLSSLELGDSALYFCASSVSDGVADTQYFGPGTRLTVL.

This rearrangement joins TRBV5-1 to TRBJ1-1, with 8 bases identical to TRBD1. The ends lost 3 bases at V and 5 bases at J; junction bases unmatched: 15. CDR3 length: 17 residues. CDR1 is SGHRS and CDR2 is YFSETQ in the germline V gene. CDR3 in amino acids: CASSWTRPYRGSTEAFF. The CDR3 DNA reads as TGCGCCAGCAGCTGGACCCGCCCATACAGGGGGTCAACTGAAGCTTTCTTT.

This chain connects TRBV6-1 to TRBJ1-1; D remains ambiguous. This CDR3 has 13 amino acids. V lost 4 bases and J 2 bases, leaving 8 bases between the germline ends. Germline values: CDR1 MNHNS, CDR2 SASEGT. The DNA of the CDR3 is TGTGCCAGCAGTGGGCCCTTTAACACTGAAGCTTTCTTT. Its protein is CASSGPFNTEAFF.

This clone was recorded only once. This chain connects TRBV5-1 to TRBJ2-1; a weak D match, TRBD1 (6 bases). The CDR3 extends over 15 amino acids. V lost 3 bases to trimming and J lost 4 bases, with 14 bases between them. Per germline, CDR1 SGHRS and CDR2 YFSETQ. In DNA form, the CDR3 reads TGCGCCAGCAGCTCCAACACAGGGTTGTACAATGAGCAGTTCTTC. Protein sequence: CASSSNTGLYNEQFF.

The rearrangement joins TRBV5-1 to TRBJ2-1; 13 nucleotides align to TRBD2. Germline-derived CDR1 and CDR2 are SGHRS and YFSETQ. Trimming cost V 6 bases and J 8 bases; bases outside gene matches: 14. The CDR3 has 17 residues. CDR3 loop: CASTGLAGATWGDEQFF. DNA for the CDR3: TGCGCCAGCACCGGACTAGCGGGGGCCACATGGGGCGATGAGCAGTTCTTC.

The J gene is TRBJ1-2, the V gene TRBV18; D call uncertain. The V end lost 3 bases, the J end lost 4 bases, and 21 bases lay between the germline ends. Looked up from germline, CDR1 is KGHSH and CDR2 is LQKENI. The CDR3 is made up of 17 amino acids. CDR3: CASSPISDGGLIYGYTF. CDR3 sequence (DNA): TGTGCCAGCTCACCTATATCGGACGGTGGACTTATCTATGGCTACACCTTC.

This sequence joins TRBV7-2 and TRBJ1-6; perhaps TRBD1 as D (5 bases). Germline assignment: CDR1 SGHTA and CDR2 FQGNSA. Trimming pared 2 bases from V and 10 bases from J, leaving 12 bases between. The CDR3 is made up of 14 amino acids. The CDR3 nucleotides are TGTGCCAGCAGCTTAACATCGCGGGGGTCACCCCTCCACTTT. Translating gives CASSLTSRGSPLHF.